Presented here are 21 T cell receptor beta chains from one specimen sequenced in a study of cytomegalovirus exposure and HLA in healthy donors. Libraries were prepared by immunoSEQ multiplex PCR; TCRdb keeps only in-frame clonotypes and omits some of them. Found here are fewer than 200,000 clones, roughly 89% of them singletons; the top ten hold about 9.3%. Sequencing was carried out using PBMCs. All receptors derive from a woman between 18 and 29 years old in good health and CMV-seropositive.

V is TRBV6-5 and J is TRBJ1-2; D is perhaps TRBD1 (6 bases). The ends were cut back, 6 bases at V and 7 bases at J, with 18 bases in the middle. Germline lookup yields CDR1 MNHEY and CDR2 SVGAGI. The CDR3 contains 14 residues. CDR3 nucleotide sequence: TGTGCCAGCAGCCCCCGGGACACTCCTTCTGGCTACACCTTC. As protein: CASSPRDTPSGYTF.

This chain joins TRBV28 and TRBJ2-7; maybe TRBD1 (6 bases). The CDR3 sequence is 13 residues long. V dropped 2 bases and J dropped 4 bases, with 9 bases sitting between them. The germline V gene has CDR1 MDHEN and CDR2 SYDVKM. The CDR3 DNA is TGTGCCAGCAGTTTACAGGGGTGGTACGAGCAGTACTTC. Its translation is CASSLQGWYEQYF.

This clone was seen a handful of times. The chain couples TRBV6-5 to TRBJ2-7; weak D call: TRBD1 (7 bases). The CDR3 consists of 14 residues. Germline CDR1 MNHEY, CDR2 SVGAGI. The germline V and J ends were trimmed by 5 bases and 6 bases, with 17 bases remaining between them. CDR3 bases: TGTGCCAGCAGTATGGGGTACAGGGGAGGCGAGCAGTACTTC. This codes for CASSMGYRGGEQYF.

The DNA for the CDR3 is TGTGCCAGCAAGGGGACCGCGGGGGGTTACACTGAAGCTTTCTTT. It encodes CASKGTAGGYTEAFF. V usage is TRBV2 and J usage is TRBJ1-1, with a weak D call TRBD1 (5 bases). The CDR3 length is 15 residues. The V end was cut by 7 bases, the J end by 3 bases, with 18 bases between. Germline V CDR1 and CDR2: SNHLY, FYNNEI. Supplemented by reference TRBV2 and TRBJ1-1, the full variable domain reads EPEVTQTPSHQVTQMGQEVILRCVPISNHLYFYWYRQILGQKVEFLVSFYNNEISEKSEIFDDQFSVERPDGSNFTLKIRSTKLEDSAMYFCASKGTAGGYTEAFFGQGTRLTVV.

V usage is TRBV5-4 and J usage is TRBJ2-7, with D possibly TRBD2 on 5 matching bases. Germline V gene sequence: CDR1 SGHNT, CDR2 YYREEE (reference sequence). Trimming cost V 3 bases and J 4 bases, with 8 bases left between them. The length of the CDR3 is 12 residues. The CDR3 sequence: CASSSGIYEQYF. The CDR3 DNA follows: TGTGCCAGCAGCTCCGGGATTTACGAGCAGTACTTC.

The chain has TRBV29-1 and TRBJ1-2, with D hard to call. The CDR3 is 12 residues long. Germline CDR1 SQVTM, CDR2 ANQGSEA. Between the trimmed V and J ends, which lost 4 bases and 1 base, there was a span of 7 bases. The CDR3 protein is CSVGSVNYGYTF. The CDR3 bases are TGCAGCGTTGGATCAGTTAACTATGGCTACACCTTC.

This clone was seen a single time. CDR3 loop: CASRMTASNTGELFF. For the CDR3, the DNA is TGTGCCAGCAGGATGACAGCCTCGAACACCGGGGAGCTGTTTTTT. The chain is built from TRBV27 and TRBJ2-2, with a possible D match to TRBD1 (5 bases). This CDR3 comprises 15 residues. The V gene's germline CDR1 is MNHEY and CDR2 SMNVEV (reference sequence). V was shortened by 6 bases and J by 0 bases, with 11 bases between the two germline ends.

The V and J genes are TRBV27 and TRBJ1-5; D ambiguous. Germline lookup yields CDR1 MNHEY and CDR2 SMNVEV (reference sequence). The germline V and J ends were trimmed by 8 bases and 2 bases, with 7 bases remaining between them. The CDR3 has 12 residues. CDR3: CASSIRNQPQHF. CDR3 DNA sequence: TGTGCCAGCTCCATCCGCAATCAGCCCCAGCATTTT.

The V gene is TRBV7-8, the J gene TRBJ1-5; 8 bases line up with TRBD1. The V segment lost 5 bases and the J segment 2 bases; nucleotides outside the gene matches: 2. The CDR3 contains 14 residues. The V gene's germline CDR1 is SGHVS and CDR2 FQNEAQ. The CDR3 loop reads CASSQTGGNQPQHF. The CDR3 DNA is TGTGCCAGCAGCCAGACAGGGGGCAATCAGCCCCAGCATTTT. The whole variable domain, filled in from reference TRBV7-8 and TRBJ1-5, reads GAGVSQSPRYKVAKRGQDVALRCDPISGHVSLFWYQQALGQGPEFLTYFQNEAQLDKSGLPSDRFFAERPEGSVSTLKIQRTQQEDSAVYLCASSQTGGNQPQHFGDGTRLSIL.

This clone was observed a single time. The CDR3 is CASILETFINNEQFF. The CDR3 region has the DNA TGTGCCTCCATCCTCGAGACATTTATTAACAATGAGCAGTTCTTC. The chain has TRBV30 and TRBJ2-1; D is uncertain. V shed 7 bases and J shed 5 bases, with 21 bases lying between them. CDR3 length: 15 residues. CDR1 and CDR2 (germline): GTSNPN, SVGIG (reference sequence).

The gene calls are TRBV11-3 and TRBJ1-2; 8 bases agree with TRBD1. J lost 4 bases, V lost 4 bases, and 5 bases had no gene match. The CDR3 length is 14 residues. Germline assignment: CDR1 SGHNT and CDR2 YENEEA. The CDR3 sequence is CASSSDRGGYGYTF. Here the CDR3 DNA reads TGTGCCAGCAGCTCCGACAGGGGAGGCTATGGCTACACCTTC.

The chain links TRBV7-9 to TRBJ1-5; no definite D call. CDR1 and CDR2 from the germline V gene are SEHNR and FQNEAQ (reference sequence). V was clipped by 4 bases and J by 3 bases, with 13 bases between them. This CDR3 has 15 amino acids. For the CDR3, the DNA is TGTGCCAGCAGCTCCTCGGGAAGGGACAATCAGCCCCAGCATTTT. Its protein is CASSSSGRDNQPQHF.

This chain links TRBV9 with TRBJ2-1; perhaps TRBD2 as D (5 bases). The CDR3 has 17 amino acids. The ends were cut back, 0 bases at V and 5 bases at J, with 18 bases in the middle. Germline lookup yields CDR1 SGDLS and CDR2 YYNGEE. DNA of the CDR3: TGTGCCAGCAGCGTAGTAGCCTTACGACTACCCGACAATGAGCAGTTCTTC. Translating it yields CASSVVALRLPDNEQFF.

The chain joins TRBV18 to TRBJ2-5, with D possibly being TRBD2 (5 bases). Germline CDR1 and CDR2: KGHSH and LQKENI. V lost 4 bases and J 4 bases, leaving 13 bases between the germline ends. This CDR3 contains 14 residues. The CDR3 nucleotides read TGTGCCAGCTCACTAGGGCTAGCTGCAGAGACCCAGTACTTC. Encoded protein: CASSLGLAAETQYF.

This chain connects TRBV2 to TRBJ2-1; 8 positions agree with TRBD1. V trimming: 0 bases; J trimming: 8 bases; junction bases outside the gene matches: 9. Per the germline V gene, CDR1 is SNHLY and CDR2 is FYNNEI. The CDR3 length is 16 residues. The DNA for the CDR3 is TGTGCCAGCAGTGAAGCCGAAGGAGCAGGGGGCGATGAGCAGTTCTTC. Amino acids: CASSEAEGAGGDEQFF. The full variable domain, in which reference TRBV2 and TRBJ2-1 provide the parts outside the CDR3, is EPEVTQTPSHQVTQMGQEVILRCVPISNHLYFYWYRQILGQKVEFLVSFYNNEISEKSEIFDDQFSVERPDGSNFTLKIRSTKLEDSAMYFCASSEAEGAGGDEQFFGPGTRLTVL.

This chain connects TRBV10-1 to TRBJ2-7; tentative D call: TRBD1 (6 bases). The germline CDR1 and CDR2 sequences are WNHNN and SYGVQD (reference sequence). Between the trimmed V and J ends, which lost 9 bases and 2 bases, there was a span of 17 bases. CDR3 length: 14 residues. The CDR3 nucleotides are TGCGCCAGTAGTAATAGTGGGGACACCTACGAGCAGTACTTC. Translating gives CASSNSGDTYEQYF.

This chain connects TRBV28 to TRBJ1-4, with D possibly being TRBD1 (5 bases). Trimming removed 8 bases at V and 3 bases at J, with 19 bases between. The CDR3 covers 16 residues. CDR1 is MDHEN, CDR2 SYDVKM, per germline. In DNA form, the CDR3 reads TGTGCCAGCTCCGGGCTGGGGCGCGGGGCTAATGAAAAACTGTTTTTT. Translating it yields CASSGLGRGANEKLFF. Full variable domain (rest looked up from reference TRBV28 and TRBJ1-4): DVKVTQSSRYLVKRTGEKVFLECVQDMDHENMFWYRQDPGLGLRLIYFSYDVKMKEKGDIPEGYSVSREKKERFSLILESASTNQTSMYLCASSGLGRGANEKLFFGSGTQLSVL.

The rearrangement joins TRBV28 to TRBJ1-1, with TRBD1 as a possible D gene (6 bases). CDR1 and CDR2 (germline): MDHEN, SYDVKM. V was cut by 5 bases and J by 3 bases, with 16 bases left in between. CDR3 size: 15 residues. This CDR3 reads CASSPGTSVYTEAFF. CDR3 nucleotides: TGTGCCAGCAGTCCCGGGACATCCGTATACACTGAAGCTTTCTTT. Looking up the rest from reference TRBV28 and TRBJ1-1 gives the full variable domain: DVKVTQSSRYLVKRTGEKVFLECVQDMDHENMFWYRQDPGLGLRLIYFSYDVKMKEKGDIPEGYSVSREKKERFSLILESASTNQTSMYLCASSPGTSVYTEAFFGQGTRLTVV.

The chain carries TRBV5-1 and TRBJ2-4, with 8 bases lining up with TRBD1. The CDR3 has 16 amino acids. Germline assignment: CDR1 SGHRS and CDR2 YFSETQ. V trimming: 2 bases; J trimming: 2 bases; junction bases outside the gene matches: 6. For the CDR3, the DNA is TGCGCCAGCAGCTTAGGACAGGGCGGGCCCAAAAACATTCAGTACTTC. Its protein product is CASSLGQGGPKNIQYF. Variable domain in full (rest from reference TRBV5-1 and TRBJ2-4): KAGVTQTPRYLIKTRGQQVTLSCSPISGHRSVSWYQQTPGQGLQFLFEYFSETQRNKGNFPGRFSGRQFSNSRSEMNVSTLELGDSALYLCASSLGQGGPKNIQYFGAGTRLSVL.

The V and J genes are TRBV21-1 and TRBJ1-4; no check of the table's D call, TRBD1, against the DNA was made. TRBV21-1 is recorded as a pseudogene. This CDR3 region has 14 residues. The CDR3 DNA reads as TGTGCCAGCAGGCACAGCCCAACTAATGAAAAACTGTTTTTT. Protein product: CASRHSPTNEKLFF.

This sequence joins TRBV7-3 and TRBJ2-1, with TRBD2 matching 12 bases. CDR1 is SGHTA, CDR2 FQGTGA, per germline. V was pared by 6 bases and J by 5 bases, with 5 bases of the junction left unmatched. The CDR3 covers 15 residues. The CDR3: CASSPSGRADNEQFF. As DNA, the CDR3 is TGTGCCAGCAGTCCTAGCGGGAGGGCGGACAATGAGCAGTTCTTC.